Listed here are 20 T cell receptor beta chains from one sample, sequenced in a study of cytotoxic CD8 clonotypes in ibrutinib-treated CLL. Method: immunoSEQ multiplex PCR; TCRdb's copy keeps in-frame clones and lacks some. The table records approximately 84,000 clones, around 79% of them present only once. Sequenced material: PBMCs, taken after 12 months of ibrutinib treatment. These receptor sequences come from a human donor with chronic lymphocytic leukemia.

This sequence joins TRBV10-3 and TRBJ2-2; D may match TRBD1 or TRBD2 (5 bases each). The V and J ends lost 4 bases and 1 base respectively, with 10 bases between them. The CDR3 is made up of 15 amino acids. Germline assignment: CDR1 ENHRY and CDR2 SYGVKD. In DNA form, the CDR3 reads TGTGCCATCAGTGCCGGGGACGTGAACACCGGGGAGCTGTTTTTT. Translated, it gives CAISAGDVNTGELFF.

This clone occurred many times. This chain links TRBV6-5 with TRBJ2-5; 8 bases fit TRBD1. V lost 8 bases and J lost 2; bases outside the gene matches: 7. The germline CDR1 and CDR2 sequences are MNHEY and SVGAGI. The CDR3 has 14 residues. The CDR3 region has the DNA TGTGCCAGCGCGTACCGGGACAGGCAAGAGACCCAGTACTTC. This codes for CASAYRDRQETQYF.

The CDR3 region is CASSQDEGGDYGYTF. CDR3 coding DNA: TGCGCCAGCAGCCAAGATGAAGGGGGGGACTATGGCTACACCTTC. This rearrangement joins TRBV4-3 to TRBJ1-2; perhaps TRBD1 as D (6 bases). The V gene lost 0 bases and the J gene lost 3 bases, with 11 bases spanning the gap. CDR3 length: 15 amino acids. Germline CDR1 reads LGHNA; CDR2 reads YSLEER.

The V and J genes are TRBV30 and TRBJ2-2, with no clear D. Germline-derived CDR1 and CDR2 are GTSNPN and SVGIG (reference sequence). This CDR3 has 13 residues. Trimming removed 3 bases from V and 8 bases from J, with 13 bases in between. The CDR3 here is CAWRSQMWGELFF. DNA of the CDR3: TGTGCCTGGAGGAGTCAAATGTGGGGGGAGCTGTTTTTT.

This chain links TRBV10-3 with TRBJ2-7; D uncertain. V lost 4 bases to trimming and J lost 5 bases, with 9 bases between them. The CDR3 is 12 amino acids. Germline V gene sequence: CDR1 ENHRY, CDR2 SYGVKD. As DNA, the CDR3 is TGTGCCATCAGTGCCCAGCAAAACGAGCAGTACTTC. It specifies CAISAQQNEQYF.

The genes are TRBV5-1 and TRBJ1-6; D is perhaps TRBD1 (5 bases). The CDR3 sequence is 15 residues long. Trimming left V 4 bases short and J 9 bases short, with 17 bases between. CDR1 SGHRS and CDR2 YFSETQ come from the germline V gene. CDR3: CASSPPTDPPSPLHF. CDR3 nucleotide sequence: TGCGCCAGCAGCCCTCCGACAGACCCACCTTCACCCCTCCACTTT.

As concerns this clone: A read error may explain this, as a much larger clone is one base away. The chain uses TRBV7-9 and TRBJ2-3; D may correspond to TRBD1 or TRBD2 (5 bases each). The CDR3 extends over 11 amino acids. Trimming pared 4 bases from V and 6 bases from J, leaving 5 bases between. In germline, CDR1 is SEHNR, CDR2 FQNEAQ (reference sequence). In nucleotides, the CDR3 is TGTGCCAGCAGCTGGGGGGATACGCAGTATTTT. It yields the protein CASSWGDTQYF. The whole variable domain, filled in from reference TRBV7-9 and TRBJ2-3, reads DTGVSQNPRHKITKRGQNVTFRCDPISEHNRLYWYRQTLGQGPEFLTYFQNEAQLEKSRLLSDRFSAERPKGSFSTLEIQRTEQGDSAMYLCASSWGDTQYFGPGTRLTVL.

The chain carries TRBV27 and TRBJ1-2; a weak D match, TRBD1 (6 bases). Germline V CDR1 and CDR2: MNHEY, SMNVEV (reference sequence). There are 16 residues in the CDR3. The V and J ends lost 2 bases and 2 bases respectively, with 15 bases between them. The CDR3 protein is CASSLQWDTVNYGYTF. In DNA form, the CDR3 reads TGTGCCAGCAGTTTACAATGGGACACCGTAAACTATGGCTACACCTTC.

The chain couples TRBV29-1 to TRBJ2-5, with 7 nucleotides matching TRBD1. V lost 5 bases to trimming and J lost 2 bases; unmatched junction nucleotides: 5. The CDR3 has 13 residues. Germline V gene lookup returns CDR1 SQVTM and CDR2 ANQGSEA. The CDR3 DNA is TGCAGCGTTCCTGAGACAGGGCAAGAGACCCAGTACTTC. It translates to CSVPETGQETQYF.

The chain recombines TRBV7-8 with TRBJ2-2, with a tentative D call TRBD2 (5 bases). This CDR3 has 13 residues. Germline assignment: CDR1 SGHVS and CDR2 FQNEAQ. Trimming took 10 bases from V and 9 from J, leaving 18 bases between them. The CDR3 sequence: CATMDLGERELFF. Written as DNA, the CDR3 is TGTGCCACCATGGACCTCGGGGAGCGGGAGCTGTTTTTT.

This chain joins TRBV7-2 and TRBJ2-5; the D is unclear. Germline loops: CDR1 SGHTA, CDR2 FQGNSA. V was pared by 5 bases and J by 5 bases, with 15 bases between. The CDR3 totals 14 residues. The CDR3: CASSGTLAGETQYF. For the CDR3, the DNA is TGTGCCAGCAGCGGAACCCTGGCCGGGGAGACCCAGTACTTC.

V is TRBV5-1 and J is TRBJ2-7; TRBD1 aligns across 10 bases. V gave up 0 bases and J gave up 9 bases; unmatched junction bases: 3. Germline-derived CDR1 and CDR2 are SGHRS and YFSETQ. The CDR3 length is 13 residues. For the CDR3, the DNA is TGCGCCAGCAGCTTGGGACAGGGGGCGCGGCAGTACTTC. This sequence encodes CASSLGQGARQYF. Filled out from reference TRBV5-1 and TRBJ2-7, the complete variable domain reads KAGVTQTPRYLIKTRGQQVTLSCSPISGHRSVSWYQQTPGQGLQFLFEYFSETQRNKGNFPGRFSGRQFSNSRSEMNVSTLELGDSALYLCASSLGQGARQYFGPGTRLTVT.

This chain uses TRBV6-6 with TRBJ2-3, with D unclear. This CDR3 region has 14 residues. Trimming took off 0 bases at V and 2 bases at J, with 6 bases between the two ends. CDR1 and CDR2 (germline): MNHNY, SVGAGI (reference sequence). The CDR3 sequence is CASSYSGYTDTQYF. CDR3 nucleotides: TGTGCCAGCAGTTACTCGGGTTACACAGATACGCAGTATTTT.

This chain connects TRBV5-1 to TRBJ2-3, with D possibly matching TRBD1 (5 bases). V lost 0 bases and J 8 bases, leaving 10 bases between the germline ends. The CDR3 runs 13 residues. The germline V gene has CDR1 SGHRS and CDR2 YFSETQ. The CDR3 nucleotides read TGCGCCAGCAGCTTGGCAGGGTTGGGTACGCAGTATTTT. Amino acid sequence: CASSLAGLGTQYF.

The chain is built from TRBV5-1 and TRBJ2-3; the D is unclear. The V gene's germline CDR1 is SGHRS and CDR2 YFSETQ. Deletions cut 7 bases from V and 1 base from J, with 7 bases between. The CDR3 contains 12 residues. The DNA of the CDR3 is TGCGCCAGCCGGGTGGGCACAGATACGCAGTATTTT. Its protein product is CASRVGTDTQYF.

The gene calls are TRBV2 and TRBJ1-2; no clear D gene. The CDR3 totals 14 residues. Trimming removed 1 base at V and 4 bases at J, with 10 bases between. Germline loops: CDR1 SNHLY, CDR2 FYNNEI. The CDR3 reads CASSEDTQTYGYTF. DNA for the CDR3: TGTGCCAGCAGTGAAGACACCCAAACCTATGGCTACACCTTC.

V gene TRBV5-6 combines with J gene TRBJ2-7; a possible D gene is TRBD2 (5 bases). The CDR3 runs 13 residues. V was trimmed by 4 bases and J by 6 bases, leaving 14 bases between them. Germline-derived CDR1 and CDR2 are SGHDT and YYEEEE. CDR3 in DNA: TGTGCCAGCAGCGTCCCCAGCCGGGGCGAGCAGTACTTC. It specifies CASSVPSRGEQYF.

This clone was counted a single time. This chain connects TRBV18 to TRBJ2-5; D might be TRBD2 (5 bases). V gave up 8 bases and J gave up 5 bases, with 6 bases separating them. CDR1 and CDR2 (germline): KGHSH, LQKENI. The CDR3 consists of 10 residues. In DNA, the CDR3 is TGTGCCAGCACGGGGGAGACCCAGTACTTC. It is translated as CASTGETQYF.

The chain recombines TRBV11-2 with TRBJ2-1; TRBD1 might be the D (6 bases). The germline CDR1 and CDR2 sequences are SGHAT and FQNNGV. Trimming stripped 6 bases from V and 4 bases from J, with 16 bases between. This CDR3 region has 15 residues. DNA for the CDR3: TGTGCCAGCAGGTCCTGGGGACACCCTTACAATGAGCAGTTCTTC. Translated: CASRSWGHPYNEQFF.

This chain links TRBV11-3 with TRBJ2-5, with TRBD1 identical over 7 bases. V lost 5 bases to trimming and J lost 7 bases; unmatched junction nucleotides: 7. The CDR3 loop spans 13 amino acids. The V gene's germline CDR1 is SGHNT and CDR2 YENEEA. This CDR3 is CASSGRRQGTQYF. CDR3 sequence (DNA): TGTGCCAGCAGCGGACGCCGACAGGGGACCCAGTACTTC.